Each of the 32 T cell receptor beta chains below was sequenced from the same sample in a study of post-analysis software for immune sequencing data. Study results and limitations: Controls showed lower frequencies than patients for several TRBV segments, and TRBV5-6, TRBV5-1 and TRBV20-1 were among these.

Unique molecular identifiers had been added to the TCR beta cDNA libraries. TCRdb re-called the PCR reads through MiXCR, storing one row per CDR3 protein. The top ten hold roughly 10% of the sample, which has almost 700,000 distinct CDR3 sequences, approximately 59% seen once. These receptors have no identified antigens. Specimen: blood. Every receptor here comes from a girl aged 2-10 years with multiple sclerosis.

The genes are TRBV7-2 and TRBJ2-1, with TRBD2 as a possible D gene (5 bases). Trimming cost V 1 base and J 5 bases, with 12 bases left between them. Germline CDR1 SGHTA, CDR2 FQGNSA. The CDR3 spans 15 residues. CDR3 protein: CASSLEGSDNNEQFF. The CDR3 coding sequence is TGTGCCAGCAGCTTAGAAGGGAGTGATAACAATGAGCAGTTCTTC.

The CDR3 DNA is TGTGCCAGCAGCTTTTTGGCCTCACAGAATGAGCAGTTCTTC. Protein: CASSFLASQNEQFF. This rearrangement joins TRBV7-9 to TRBJ2-1, with no clear D. Germline assignment: CDR1 SEHNR and CDR2 FQNEAQ (reference sequence). Trimming removed 3 bases from V and 7 bases from J, with 13 bases in between. The CDR3 runs 14 residues.

This clonotype was counted once. The rearrangement links TRBV23-1 to TRBJ2-1; TRBD2 might be the D (6 bases). TRBV23-1 is recorded as an ORF, its role being uncertain. The V and J ends lost 4 bases and 8 bases respectively, with 18 bases between them. The CDR3 totals 15 residues. In nucleotides, the CDR3 is TGCGCCAGCAGTCCCCCCGGGACTCCTTCAGATGAGCAGTTCTTC. Translation: CASSPPGTPSDEQFF.

The CDR3 DNA reads TGTGCCAGCAGTTTAGGTCGGGGGACAAGCACTGAAGCTTTCTTT. Translation: CASSLGRGTSTEAFF. The J gene is TRBJ1-1, the V gene TRBV12-3 or TRBV12-4, with D perhaps matching TRBD1 (6 bases). This CDR3 has 15 residues. Trimming removed 1 base at V and 4 bases at J, with 13 bases between.

The chain combines TRBV7-6 with TRBJ1-1; maybe TRBD1 (5 bases). The germline V gene encodes CDR1 SGHVS and CDR2 FNYEAQ. This CDR3 spans 16 amino acids. Trimming took 5 bases from V and 1 from J, leaving 17 bases between them. CDR3 loop: CASSQPSGRGNTEAFF. The DNA of the CDR3 is TGTGCCAGCAGCCAACCCTCGGGGAGGGGGAACACTGAAGCTTTCTTT.

This rearrangement joins TRBV5-5 to TRBJ1-2; D gene unclear. Trimming removed 2 bases at V and 5 bases at J, with 7 bases between. Germline V CDR1 and CDR2: SGHKS, YYEKEE (reference sequence). This CDR3 region has 12 residues. Written as DNA, the CDR3 is TGTGCCAGCAGCTTTAGACAATATGGCTACACCTTC. Its protein product is CASSFRQYGYTF.

The J gene is TRBJ2-7, the V gene TRBV12-3 or TRBV12-4; TRBD2 agrees at 7 bases. The CDR3 runs to 13 residues. The V and J ends lost 7 bases and 7 bases, in that order; junction bases with no gene match: 10. CDR3 in DNA: TGTGCCAGCATCCCGGGCGGGAGAGGAGAGCAGTACTTC. Amino acid sequence: CASIPGGRGEQYF.

This chain joins TRBV4-2 and TRBJ1-6; TRBD1 matches 8 bases. After removal of 0 bases from V and 7 bases from J, the junction contained 5 bases not matched to a gene. In germline, CDR1 is LGHNA, CDR2 YNFKEQ. The CDR3 runs 16 residues. This CDR3 reads CASSQERGQANSPLHF. For the CDR3, the DNA is TGTGCCAGCAGCCAAGAACGGGGACAGGCGAATTCACCCCTCCACTTT.

This sequence joins TRBV20-1 and TRBJ2-1; perhaps D is TRBD1 or TRBD2 (5 bases each). The CDR3 is made up of 14 amino acids. The germline CDR1 and CDR2 sequences are DFQATT and SNEGSKA (reference sequence). The V end lost 7 bases, the J end lost 6 bases, and 19 bases lay between the germline ends. The CDR3 DNA reads as TGCAGTGTCTTCGATCGAGGGGAGCTCAATGAGCAGTTCTTC. Protein product: CSVFDRGELNEQFF.

The genes are TRBV20-1 and TRBJ2-1, with 9 positions matching TRBD2. The J segment lost 7 bases and the V segment lost 6 bases, leaving 13 bases of the junction unmatched. Germline-derived CDR1 and CDR2 are DFQATT and SNEGSKA (reference sequence). This CDR3 contains 15 residues. Written as DNA, the CDR3 is TGCAGTGCCAGGACTGGCGGGAGGGGCCTAAATGAGCAGTTCTTC. Translating gives CSARTGGRGLNEQFF.

The chain employs TRBV2 and TRBJ2-4; TRBD2 matches 10 bases. The J call may be mistaken, given a closer DNA end match to TRBJ2-5. CDR1 is SNHLY and CDR2 is FYNNEI in the germline V gene. The CDR3 is 15 amino acids. The CDR3 bases are TGTGCCAGCAGCGCCGTACTAGCGGGGCACGGGACCCAGTACTTC. This translates into CASSAVLAGHGTQYF.

The chain couples TRBV27 to TRBJ1-1; perhaps TRBD1 as D (6 bases). CDR1 MNHEY and CDR2 SMNVEV come from the germline V gene (reference sequence). The CDR3 length is 17 residues. V shed 3 bases and J shed 0 bases, with 17 bases lying between them. CDR3 DNA sequence: TGTGCCAGCAGTTTTAAGGGCGGAGGGGGAATGAACACTGAAGCTTTCTTT. Protein: CASSFKGGGGMNTEAFF.

The V and J genes are TRBV6-6 and TRBJ2-7, with no clear D. V lost 5 bases, J lost 3 bases, and 11 bases lay in between. The length of the CDR3 is 13 residues. Germline CDR1 reads MNHNY; CDR2 reads SVGAGI (reference sequence). DNA of the CDR3: TGTGCCAGCAGTCCGACACCGAACTACGAGCAGTACTTC. Protein: CASSPTPNYEQYF.

The chain is built from TRBV7-9 and TRBJ2-1; possible D gene TRBD1, 6 bases. Germline assignment: CDR1 SEHNR and CDR2 FQNEAQ (reference sequence). The CDR3 loop spans 14 amino acids. V lost 2 bases and J lost 10, with 15 bases in between. This CDR3 reads CASSLIRGRGEQFF. The CDR3 region has the DNA TGTGCCAGCAGCTTAATCAGGGGACGGGGCGAGCAGTTCTTC.

The chain uses TRBV6-2 or TRBV6-3 and TRBJ1-1, with no clear D. From germline, CDR1 is MNHEY and CDR2 SVGEGT. The CDR3 contains 12 residues. V was trimmed by 5 bases and J by 7 bases, leaving 11 bases between them. For the CDR3, the DNA is TGTGCCAGCAGTACAAGACACCTTGAAGCTTTCTTT. Protein product: CASSTRHLEAFF.

This clonotype has a handful of counts. The chain joins TRBV29-1 to TRBJ2-7; TRBD1 agrees at 8 bases. CDR1 is SQVTM, CDR2 ANQGSEA, per germline. With 2 bases clipped from V and 6 bases from J, the junction kept 18 bases outside the gene matches. This CDR3 is 17 amino acids long. CDR3 protein: CSVERARDRKGLSEQYF. The CDR3 DNA reads TGCAGCGTTGAACGGGCCCGGGACAGGAAGGGGCTCAGCGAGCAGTACTTC.

The chain combines TRBV29-1 with TRBJ2-7; 7 bases line up with TRBD1. This CDR3 region has 14 residues. The germline gives CDR1 SQVTM, CDR2 ANQGSEA. Unmatched junction bases numbered 7, after V lost 0 bases and J lost 5 bases. The CDR3 here is CSVEERQGHDEQYF. CDR3 nucleotides: TGCAGCGTTGAAGAAAGACAGGGTCACGACGAGCAGTACTTC.

This clonotype was seen a few times. The J gene is TRBJ2-3, the V gene TRBV7-2, with D perhaps assigned TRBD1 or TRBD2 (6 bases each). This CDR3 is 15 amino acids long. The V gene lost 5 bases and the J gene lost 1 base, with 13 bases spanning the gap. From germline, CDR1 is SGHTA and CDR2 FQGNSA. CDR3 nucleotides: TGTGCCAGCAGCCCTGGGGGCGGGGGCACAGATACGCAGTATTTT. Residues: CASSPGGGGTDTQYF.

This chain connects TRBV2 to TRBJ2-1; TRBD1 or TRBD2 may be the D gene (5 bases each). This CDR3 contains 14 residues. Germline CDR1 reads SNHLY; CDR2 reads FYNNEI. Trimming removed 5 bases at V and 4 bases at J, with 12 bases between. The CDR3 nucleotides are TGTGCCAGCAGTCTAGGGACGCTTTACAATGAGCAGTTCTTC. It yields the protein CASSLGTLYNEQFF.

In this sample, this clonotype turned up a few times. The rearrangement links TRBV7-9 to TRBJ2-5; 9 nucleotides align to TRBD1. V gave up 5 bases and J gave up 4 bases; unmatched junction bases: 8. CDR1 and CDR2 (germline): SEHNR, FQNEAQ (reference sequence). CDR3 length: 15 residues. CDR3 region: CASSGGGQGSETQYF. DNA for the CDR3: TGTGCCAGCAGCGGAGGGGGACAGGGATCAGAGACCCAGTACTTC.

This rearrangement joins TRBV12-3 or TRBV12-4 to TRBJ2-5, with 7 bases identical to TRBD2. The CDR3 consists of 13 residues. The trim removed 3 bases at V and 5 bases at J, leaving 3 bases unmatched. The CDR3 DNA follows: TGTGCCAGCAGTTTGGACGGGAGGGAGACCCAGTACTTC. The encoded protein is CASSLDGRETQYF.

The chain is built from TRBV29-1 and TRBJ2-4; TRBD1 might be the D (5 bases). CDR1 is SQVTM, CDR2 ANQGSEA, per germline. Trimming took off 3 bases at V and 8 bases at J, with 11 bases between the two ends. The CDR3 spans 12 residues. CDR3 nucleotide sequence: TGCAGCGTTGATTCAGGGATGGACATTCAGTACTTC. This codes for CSVDSGMDIQYF. Variable domain in full (rest from reference TRBV29-1 and TRBJ2-4): SAVISQKPSRDICQRGTSLTIQCQVDSQVTMMFWYRQQPGQSLTLIATANQGSEATYESGFVIDKFPISRPNLTFSTLTVSNMSPEDSSIYLCSVDSGMDIQYFGAGTRLSVL.

The CDR3 DNA is TGCAGCGTTGTTAAGGGGTCCACAGATACGCAGTATTTT. Its protein product is CSVVKGSTDTQYF. The chain carries TRBV29-1 and TRBJ2-3; tentative D call: TRBD1 (5 bases). There are 13 residues in the CDR3. CDR1 and CDR2 from the germline V gene are SQVTM and ANQGSEA. V lost 4 bases, J lost 2 bases, and 10 bases lay in between.

The chain employs TRBV28 and TRBJ2-3; D is uncertain. The V end was cut by 3 bases, the J end by 5 bases, with 9 bases between. This CDR3 region has 13 residues. Germline CDR1 and CDR2: MDHEN and SYDVKM. The DNA of the CDR3 is TGTGCCAGCAGTTTCCGACTTGGAGATACGCAGTATTTT. Translating gives CASSFRLGDTQYF. Using reference TRBV28 and TRBJ2-3 for the parts outside the CDR3, the full variable domain is DVKVTQSSRYLVKRTGEKVFLECVQDMDHENMFWYRQDPGLGLRLIYFSYDVKMKEKGDIPEGYSVSREKKERFSLILESASTNQTSMYLCASSFRLGDTQYFGPGTRLTVL.

This clonotype was observed a handful of times. The CDR3 coding sequence is TGTGCCAGCAGCCAAGAGACTGCTGCGTCCGAGCAGTACTTC. It specifies CASSQETAASEQYF. The gene calls are TRBV3-1 and TRBJ2-5; D is unclear. The end of the DNA aligns better with TRBJ2-7, so the J call may be wrong. This CDR3 is built from 14 residues. Per the germline V gene, CDR1 is LGHDT and CDR2 is YNNKEL (reference sequence).

The rearrangement links TRBV4-1 to TRBJ1-1, with D possibly TRBD1 on 6 matching bases. The CDR3 is made up of 18 amino acids. Germline lookup yields CDR1 MGHRA and CDR2 YSYEKL. V was trimmed by 0 bases and J by 5 bases, leaving 22 bases between them. The CDR3 spells CASSQDAQGRVLTTEAFF. The CDR3 nucleotides read TGCGCCAGCAGCCAAGATGCCCAGGGGCGAGTCTTGACGACTGAAGCTTTCTTT.

The V call is TRBV27, the J call TRBJ1-5; D gene uncertain. The V gene lost 5 bases and the J gene lost 0 bases, with 8 bases spanning the gap. Germline V gene data show CDR1 as MNHEY and CDR2 as SMNVEV (reference sequence). The CDR3 is 14 amino acids. The CDR3 DNA sequence: TGTGCCAGCAGTCCCGGCTATAGCAATCAGCCCCAGCATTTT. It specifies CASSPGYSNQPQHF.

V and J are TRBV18 and TRBJ2-3; D call uncertain. CDR3 size: 14 residues. Trimming left V 2 bases short and J 6 bases short, with 12 bases between. The germline CDR1 and CDR2 sequences are KGHSH and LQKENI. The CDR3 DNA reads as TGTGCCAGCTCACCAAGCCCCCCCAAGGATACGCAGTATTTT. It is translated as CASSPSPPKDTQYF.

A few counts support this clonotype. The chain uses TRBV20-1 and TRBJ1-1, with D possibly being TRBD1 (5 bases). Germline CDR1 is DFQATT and CDR2 is SNEGSKA (reference sequence). V lost 0 bases and J lost 0, with 17 bases in between. The CDR3 length is 17 residues. In DNA form, the CDR3 reads TGCAGTGCTAGAGACATCATAGGGGAAGCTATGAACACTGAAGCTTTCTTT. Amino acid sequence: CSARDIIGEAMNTEAFF.

The chain recombines TRBV5-1 with TRBJ2-5, with TRBD2 as a possible D gene (6 bases). The last part of the DNA fits TRBJ2-7 better; the J call may be wrong. The CDR3 is 15 residues long. Germline-derived CDR1 and CDR2 are SGHRS and YFSETQ. The CDR3 DNA reads as TGCGCCAGCAGCTTGGCCCAGGATAGCGGTTACGAGCAGTACTTC. Translation: CASSLAQDSGYEQYF.

The table lists this clonotype with a count of one. This chain connects TRBV12-3 or TRBV12-4 to TRBJ2-3, with 8 bases lining up with TRBD1. V was pared by 3 bases and J by 3 bases, with 8 bases of the junction left unmatched. The CDR3 covers 16 residues. The CDR3 loop reads CASSFPGQGWTDTQYF. The CDR3 DNA sequence: TGTGCCAGCAGTTTCCCCGGACAGGGTTGGACAGATACGCAGTATTTT.

This sequence joins TRBV7-6 and TRBJ2-7, with D tentatively TRBD1 or TRBD2 (5 bases each). The J call may be wrong; the DNA end is better matched by TRBJ2-5. This CDR3 contains 15 residues. Germline V gene lookup returns CDR1 SGHVS and CDR2 FNYEAQ. CDR3 coding DNA: TGTGCCAGCAGCATGGGACCAACCACCGGGGAGACCCAGTACTTC. Its protein is CASSMGPTTGETQYF.